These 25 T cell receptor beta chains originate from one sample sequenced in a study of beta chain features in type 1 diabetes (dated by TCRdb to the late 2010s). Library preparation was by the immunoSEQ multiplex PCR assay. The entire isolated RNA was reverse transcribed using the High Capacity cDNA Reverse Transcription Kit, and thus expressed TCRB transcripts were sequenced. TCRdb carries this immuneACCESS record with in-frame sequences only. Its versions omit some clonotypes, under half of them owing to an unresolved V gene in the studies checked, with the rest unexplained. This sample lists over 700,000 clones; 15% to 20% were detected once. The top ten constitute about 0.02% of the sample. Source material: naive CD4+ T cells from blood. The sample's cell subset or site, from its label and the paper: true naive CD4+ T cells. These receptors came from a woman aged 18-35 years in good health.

This CDR3 reads CASSLIGAQNTEAFF. DNA of the CDR3: TGTGCCAGCAGTTTAATTGGGGCACAGAACACTGAAGCTTTCTTT. The V and J genes are TRBV28 and TRBJ1-1, with D perhaps TRBD1 (5 bases). There are 15 residues in the CDR3. Deletions cut 2 bases from V and 1 base from J, with 11 bases between. The germline gives CDR1 MDHEN, CDR2 SYDVKM.

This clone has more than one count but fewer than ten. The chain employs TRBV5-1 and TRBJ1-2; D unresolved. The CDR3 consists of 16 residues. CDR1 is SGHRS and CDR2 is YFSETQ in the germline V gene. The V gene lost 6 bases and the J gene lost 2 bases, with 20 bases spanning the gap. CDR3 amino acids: CASTDGWGRRNYGYTF. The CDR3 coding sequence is TGCGCCAGCACCGACGGTTGGGGTCGTCGGAACTATGGCTACACCTTC.

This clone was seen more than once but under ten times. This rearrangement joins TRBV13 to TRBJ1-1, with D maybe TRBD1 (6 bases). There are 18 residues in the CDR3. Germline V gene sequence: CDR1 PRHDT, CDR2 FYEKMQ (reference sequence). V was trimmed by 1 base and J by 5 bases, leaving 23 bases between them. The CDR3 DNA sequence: TGTGCCAGCAGCTTAGCCCGGCGGGGGGCCGGGTTTACGACTGAAGCTTTCTTT. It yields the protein CASSLARRGAGFTTEAFF.

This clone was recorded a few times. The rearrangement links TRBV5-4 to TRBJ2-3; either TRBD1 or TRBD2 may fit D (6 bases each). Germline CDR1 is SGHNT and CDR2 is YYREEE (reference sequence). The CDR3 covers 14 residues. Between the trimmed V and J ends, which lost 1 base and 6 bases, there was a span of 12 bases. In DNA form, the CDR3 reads TGTGCCAGCAGCTTGCCCTCGGGGGCGGATACGCAGTATTTT. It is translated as CASSLPSGADTQYF.

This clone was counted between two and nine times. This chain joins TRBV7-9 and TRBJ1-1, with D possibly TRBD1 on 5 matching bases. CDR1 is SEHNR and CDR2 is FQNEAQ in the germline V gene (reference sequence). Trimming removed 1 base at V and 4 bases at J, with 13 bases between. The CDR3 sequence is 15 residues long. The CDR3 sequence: CASSLGGAPATEAFF. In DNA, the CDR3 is TGTGCCAGCAGCTTAGGAGGGGCCCCGGCCACTGAAGCTTTCTTT.

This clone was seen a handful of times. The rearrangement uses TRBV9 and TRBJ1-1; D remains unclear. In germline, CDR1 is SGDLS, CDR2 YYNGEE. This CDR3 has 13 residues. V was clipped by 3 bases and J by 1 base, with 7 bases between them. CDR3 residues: CASSEGPNTEAFF. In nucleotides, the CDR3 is TGTGCCAGCAGCGAGGGCCCGAACACTGAAGCTTTCTTT.

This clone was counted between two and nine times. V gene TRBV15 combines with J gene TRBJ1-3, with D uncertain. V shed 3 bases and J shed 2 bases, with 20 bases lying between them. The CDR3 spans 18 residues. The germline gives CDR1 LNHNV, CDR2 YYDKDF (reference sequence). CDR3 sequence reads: CATSRRPIQRRAGNTIYF. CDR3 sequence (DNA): TGTGCCACCAGCAGGAGACCGATCCAACGGAGGGCTGGAAACACCATATATTTT.

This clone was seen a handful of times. The CDR3 DNA follows: TGTGCCAGTGCGTACAGGATTCGGCAGCCCCAGCATTTT. Its translation is CASAYRIRQPQHF. This rearrangement joins TRBV2 to TRBJ1-5; weak D call: TRBD1 (5 bases). The CDR3 has 13 residues. CDR1 is SNHLY and CDR2 is FYNNEI in the germline V gene. The V gene lost 9 bases and the J gene lost 7 bases, with 16 bases spanning the gap.

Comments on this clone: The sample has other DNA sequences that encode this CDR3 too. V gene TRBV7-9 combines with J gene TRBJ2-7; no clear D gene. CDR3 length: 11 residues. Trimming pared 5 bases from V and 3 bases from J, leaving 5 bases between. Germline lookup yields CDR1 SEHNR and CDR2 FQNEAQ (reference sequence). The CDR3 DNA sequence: TGTGCCAGCAGCCCAGACTACGAGCAGTACTTC. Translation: CASSPDYEQYF.

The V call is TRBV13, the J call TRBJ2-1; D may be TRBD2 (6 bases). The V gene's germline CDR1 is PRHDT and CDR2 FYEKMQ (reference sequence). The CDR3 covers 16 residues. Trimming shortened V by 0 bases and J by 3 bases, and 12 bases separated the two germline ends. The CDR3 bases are TGTGCCAGCAGCTTAGGGCTACCGGGGGTCTACAATGAGCAGTTCTTC. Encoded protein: CASSLGLPGVYNEQFF.

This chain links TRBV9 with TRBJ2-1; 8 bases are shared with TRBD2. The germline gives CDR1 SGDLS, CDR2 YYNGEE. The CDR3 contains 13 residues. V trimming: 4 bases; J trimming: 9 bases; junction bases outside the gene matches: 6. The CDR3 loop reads CASSTISGIEQFF. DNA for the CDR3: TGTGCCAGCAGCACGATTAGCGGGATTGAGCAGTTCTTC.

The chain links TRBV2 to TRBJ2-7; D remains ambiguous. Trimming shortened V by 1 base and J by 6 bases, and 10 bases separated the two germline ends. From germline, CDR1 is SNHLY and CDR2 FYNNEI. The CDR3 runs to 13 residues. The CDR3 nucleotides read TGTGCCAGCAGTGAAGGGGAAGGGTTCGAGCAGTACTTC. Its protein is CASSEGEGFEQYF.

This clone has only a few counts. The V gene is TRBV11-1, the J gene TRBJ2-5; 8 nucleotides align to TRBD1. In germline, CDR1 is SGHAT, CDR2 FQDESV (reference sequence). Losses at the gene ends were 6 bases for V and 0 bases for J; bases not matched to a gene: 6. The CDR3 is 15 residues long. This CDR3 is CASSYQGAHQETQYF. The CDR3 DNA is TGTGCCAGCAGTTACCAGGGGGCTCACCAAGAGACCCAGTACTTC.

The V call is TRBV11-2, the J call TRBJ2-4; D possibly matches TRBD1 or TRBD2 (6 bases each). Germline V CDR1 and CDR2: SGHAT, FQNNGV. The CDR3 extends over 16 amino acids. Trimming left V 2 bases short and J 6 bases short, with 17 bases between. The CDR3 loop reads CASSLSGGLAGNIQYF. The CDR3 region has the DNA TGTGCCAGCAGCTTATCCGGGGGCTTGGCTGGAAACATTCAGTACTTC. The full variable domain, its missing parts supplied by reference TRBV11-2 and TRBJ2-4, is EAGVAQSPRYKIIEKRQSVAFWCNPISGHATLYWYQQILGQGPKLLIQFQNNGVVDDSQLPKDRFSAERLKGVDSTLKIQPAKLEDSAVYLCASSLSGGLAGNIQYFGAGTRLSVL.

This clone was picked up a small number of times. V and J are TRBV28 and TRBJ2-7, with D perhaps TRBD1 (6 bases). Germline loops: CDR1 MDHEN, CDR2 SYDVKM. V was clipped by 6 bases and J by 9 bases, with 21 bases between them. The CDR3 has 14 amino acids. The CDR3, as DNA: TGTGCCAGCAGCCATTCCGGGACATCTTCTAGGCAGTACTTC. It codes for CASSHSGTSSRQYF.

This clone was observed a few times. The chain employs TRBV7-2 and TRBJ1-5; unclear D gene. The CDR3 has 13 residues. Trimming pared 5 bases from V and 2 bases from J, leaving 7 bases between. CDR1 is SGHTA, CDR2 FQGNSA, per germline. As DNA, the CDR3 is TGTGCCAGCAGCGGCAGAGGCAATCAGCCCCAGCATTTT. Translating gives CASSGRGNQPQHF.

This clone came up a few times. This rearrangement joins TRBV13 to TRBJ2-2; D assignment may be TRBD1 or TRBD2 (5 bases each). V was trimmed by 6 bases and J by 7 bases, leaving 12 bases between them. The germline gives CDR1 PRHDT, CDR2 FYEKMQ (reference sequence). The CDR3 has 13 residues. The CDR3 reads CASSLRGVGELFF. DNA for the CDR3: TGTGCCAGCAGTTTGAGGGGCGTCGGGGAGCTGTTTTTT.

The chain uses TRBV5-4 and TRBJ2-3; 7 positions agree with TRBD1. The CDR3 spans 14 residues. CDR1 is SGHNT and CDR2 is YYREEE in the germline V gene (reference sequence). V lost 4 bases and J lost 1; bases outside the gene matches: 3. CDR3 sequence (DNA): TGTGCCAGCAGCGGCGGACAGGGCACAGATACGCAGTATTTT. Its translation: CASSGGQGTDTQYF.

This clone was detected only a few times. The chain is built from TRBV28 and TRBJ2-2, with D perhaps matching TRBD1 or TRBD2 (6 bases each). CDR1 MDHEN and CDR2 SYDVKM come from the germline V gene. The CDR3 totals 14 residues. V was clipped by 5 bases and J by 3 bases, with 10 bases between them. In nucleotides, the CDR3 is TGTGCCAGCAGTCCCGGGGGCGACACCGGGGAGCTGTTTTTT. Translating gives CASSPGGDTGELFF.

This chain's CDR3 is CASSFGTGGSGANVLTF. CDR3 nucleotides: TGCGCCAGCAGCTTCGGGACAGGGGGCTCTGGGGCCAACGTCCTGACTTTC. The chain couples TRBV5-1 to TRBJ2-6; 11 bases map to TRBD1. CDR3 length: 17 amino acids. Germline assignment: CDR1 SGHRS and CDR2 YFSETQ. After removal of 2 bases from V and 0 bases from J, the junction contained 1 base not matched to a gene.

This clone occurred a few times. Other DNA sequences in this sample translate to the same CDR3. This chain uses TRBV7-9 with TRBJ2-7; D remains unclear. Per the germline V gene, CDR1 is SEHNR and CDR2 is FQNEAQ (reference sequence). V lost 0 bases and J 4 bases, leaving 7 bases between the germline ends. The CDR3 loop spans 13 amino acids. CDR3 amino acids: CASSLARSYEQYF. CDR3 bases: TGTGCCAGCAGCTTAGCAAGGAGTTACGAGCAGTACTTC.

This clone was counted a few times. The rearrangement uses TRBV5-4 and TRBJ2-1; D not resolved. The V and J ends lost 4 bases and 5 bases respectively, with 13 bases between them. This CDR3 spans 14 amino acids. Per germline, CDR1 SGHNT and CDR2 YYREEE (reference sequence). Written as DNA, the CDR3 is TGTGCCAGCAGCGTGCGTATTGCGGACAATGAGCAGTTCTTC. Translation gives CASSVRIADNEQFF.

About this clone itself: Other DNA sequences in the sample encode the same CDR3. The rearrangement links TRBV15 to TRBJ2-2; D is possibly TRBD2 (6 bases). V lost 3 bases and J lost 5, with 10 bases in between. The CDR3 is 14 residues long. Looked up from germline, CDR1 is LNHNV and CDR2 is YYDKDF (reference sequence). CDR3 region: CATSRVGGTGELFF. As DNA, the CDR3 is TGTGCCACCAGCAGGGTGGGGGGAACCGGGGAGCTGTTTTTT.

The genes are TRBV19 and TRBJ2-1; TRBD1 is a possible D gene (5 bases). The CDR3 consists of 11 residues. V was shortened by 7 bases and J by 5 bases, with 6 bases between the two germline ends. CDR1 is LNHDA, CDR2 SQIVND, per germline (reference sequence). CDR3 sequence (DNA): TGTGCCAGTAAAGGGGACAATGAGCAGTTCTTC. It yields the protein CASKGDNEQFF.

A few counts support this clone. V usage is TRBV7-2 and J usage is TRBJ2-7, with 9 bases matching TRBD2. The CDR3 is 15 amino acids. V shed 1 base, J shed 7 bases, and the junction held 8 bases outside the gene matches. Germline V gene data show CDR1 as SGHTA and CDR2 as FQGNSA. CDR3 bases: TGTGCCAGCAGCTTAGTACGGCTAGCGGGAAGGGAGCAGTACTTC. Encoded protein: CASSLVRLAGREQYF.